This is a list of T cell receptor beta chains from one sample in a study of tumor-infiltrating lymphocytes in primary liver carcinoma. TCRdb passed the multiplex PCR reads through MiXCR, listing each CDR3 protein once. The table lists 310,000 or so distinct CDR3 sequences, almost 65% of them singletons. The sample consisted of peripheral blood. The receptors were gathered from a man aged 40-49 years with primary liver carcinoma and hepatitis B virus infection. Both conserved end residues are part of each CDR3. A D gene is named only where the DNA matches it firmly. Rows may omit the clone size; those that give it use once, few, many or a size class.

v_gene	j_gene	abundance	d_gene	CDR3aa	CDR3nt
TRBV29-1	TRBJ1-1	.	.	CIVDGNTEAFF	TGCATCGTTGATGGGAACACTGAAGCTTTCTTT
TRBV11-2	TRBJ2-5	.	.	CPSSPWGARETQYF	TGTCCCAGCAGCCCTTGGGGGGCCAGGGAGACCCAGTACTTC
TRBV12-3/TRBV12-4	TRBJ2-3	many	TRBD2	CASSSGEGAGGPTDTQYF	TGTGCCAGCAGTTCAGGGGAGGGAGCGGGAGGCCCCACAGATACGCAGTATTTT
TRBV11-2	TRBJ1-1	.	.	CASSLVTLNRGCTEAFF	TGTGCCAGCAGCTTAGTCACCTTAAACAGAGGTTGCACTGAAGCTTTCTTT
TRBV6-1	TRBJ2-3	few	.	CASNENTDTQYF	TGTGCCAGCAATGAGAACACAGATACGCAGTATTTT
TRBV6-5	TRBJ2-1	few	.	CASSRSRLPIYNEQFF	TGTGCCAGCAGTCGGTCAAGACTCCCCATATACAATGAGCAGTTCTTC
TRBV11-3	TRBJ2-7	many	.	CASSLGESYEQYF	TGTGCCAGCAGCTTAGGGGAGTCCTACGAGCAGTACTTC
TRBV28	TRBJ2-2	.	.	CASSLWRGRVNTGELFF	TGTGCCAGCAGTTTATGGAGGGGCAGGGTCAATACCGGGGAGCTGTTTTTT
TRBV12-3/TRBV12-4	TRBJ1-6	.	TRBD1	CASSLGGGAYNSPPHF	TGTGCCAGCAGTTTAGGAGGGGGCGCCTATAATTCACCCCCCCACTTT
TRBV14	TRBJ2-3	few	.	CASSPATFGTQYF	TGTGCCAGCAGCCCCGCCACTTTTGGTACGCAGTATTTT
TRBV6-1	TRBJ2-5	few	TRBD2	CARSDRAGDQETQYF	TGTGCCAGGAGTGATCGAGCGGGAGATCAAGAGACCCAGTACTTC
TRBV11-2	TRBJ1-1	.	.	CACSYHREDTEAFF	TGTGCCTGCAGCTATCACAGAGAGGACACTGAAGCTTTCTTT
TRBV11-2	TRBJ2-7	.	.	CASNLESSHEQYF	TGTGCCAGCAACTTAGAAAGCTCCCACGAGCAGTACTTC
TRBV7-9	TRBJ2-1	.	TRBD2	CASSIEGLAGVVQFF	TGTGCCAGCAGCATAGAAGGGCTAGCGGGAGTAGTGCAGTTCTTC
TRBV14	TRBJ2-7	.	TRBD2	CASSHTSVKGEQYF	TGTGCCAGCAGCCACACTAGCGTGAAGGGCGAGCAGTACTTC
TRBV11-3	TRBJ2-2	.	TRBD2	CASSPRTSGLTGKLFF	TGTGCCAGCAGCCCTCGTACTAGCGGACTCACCGGGAAGCTGTTTTTT
TRBV11-3	TRBJ2-2	.	TRBD2	CASSPTSGINTGEPFF	TGTGCCAGCAGCCCCACTAGCGGGATAAACACAGGGGAGCCGTTTTTT
TRBV6-5	TRBJ1-2	medium-sized	.	CASRRDGPNYGYTF	TGTGCCAGCAGACGGGACGGCCCTAACTATGGCTACACCTTC
TRBV10-2	TRBJ2-7	few	.	CASSERGGLNEQYF	TGCGCCAGCAGTGAGAGGGGGGGGCTCAACGAGCAGTACTTC
TRBV12-3/TRBV12-4	TRBJ2-1	.	.	CASNHQRVSYNEQFF	TGTGCCAGCAACCACCAACGGGTCTCCTACAATGAACAGTTCTTC
TRBV11-2	TRBJ1-1	.	.	CASSLVWVANTEAFF	TGTGCCAGCAGCTTAGTTTGGGTGGCGAACACTGAAGCTTTCTTT
TRBV4-1	TRBJ2-7	.	.	CASSQGDGSYEQYF	TGCGCCAGCAGCCAAGGGGACGGCTCCTACGAGCAATACTTC
TRBV11-2	TRBJ2-3	medium-sized	TRBD2	CASSSGLAGGTDTQYF	TGTGCCAGCAGCTCGGGACTAGCGGGAGGCACAGATACGCAGTATTTT
TRBV29-1	TRBJ1-3	.	.	CSVSGTITSDSGNTIYF	TGCAGCGTTTCCGGGACCATAACGTCCGACTCTGGGAACACCATATATTTT
TRBV10-3	TRBJ2-2	.	.	CAISEFDTGELFF	TGTGCCATCAGTGAGTTCGACACCGGGGAGCTGTTTTTT
TRBV7-9	TRBJ1-2	few	.	CASSYRASYGYTF	TGTGCCAGCAGCTACAGGGCGTCCTATGGCTACACCTTC
TRBV29-1	TRBJ2-3	many	.	CSVEEHLTSDRHRDTQYF	TGCAGCGTTGAAGAACATCTAACAAGTGACAGACACCGAGATACGCAGTATTTT
TRBV28	TRBJ2-2	.	TRBD1	CASSLQGPSGELFF	TGTGCCAGCAGTCTACAGGGGCCTTCCGGGGAGCTGTTTTTT
TRBV5-5	TRBJ2-4	many	.	CASSLLGTGLAKNIQYF	TGTGCCAGCAGCTTGCTCGGGACGGGGCTAGCCAAAAACATTCAGTACTTC
TRBV11-2	TRBJ2-3	many	TRBD2	CASSLGFSPGGLDTQYF	TGTGCCAGCAGCTTAGGGTTTTCGCCGGGAGGGTTGGATACGCAGTATTTT
TRBV12-3/TRBV12-4	TRBJ1-5	.	.	CASSFVNQPQHF	TGTGCCAGCAGTTTCGTGAATCAGCCCCAGCATTTT
TRBV11-2	TRBJ2-3	.	.	CANGGDTQYF	TGTGCCAACGGTGGAGATACACAGTATTTT
TRBV11-3	TRBJ2-2	.	.	CANSITDTGELFF	TGTGCCAACAGCATAACAGATACCGGGGAGCTGTTTTTT
TRBV11-2	TRBJ2-2	.	.	CTSSLARLLRGTGELFF	TGTACCAGCAGCTTAGCGAGACTCCTGAGGGGCACCGGGGAGCTGTTTTTT
TRBV7-9	TRBJ2-1	.	TRBD2	CASSLASTSGSSYNEQFF	TGTGCCAGCAGCTTAGCGTCGACTAGCGGGAGCTCCTACAATGAGCAGTTCTTC
TRBV11-2	TRBJ2-5	.	TRBD2	CASSQERQAGRETQYF	TGTGCCAGCAGCCAGGAACGACAAGCGGGAAGAGAGACCCAGTACTTC
TRBV2	TRBJ2-1	.	.	CASILLSSGSEQFF	TGTGCCAGCATCCTACTCTCGTCGGGGAGTGAGCAGTTCTTC